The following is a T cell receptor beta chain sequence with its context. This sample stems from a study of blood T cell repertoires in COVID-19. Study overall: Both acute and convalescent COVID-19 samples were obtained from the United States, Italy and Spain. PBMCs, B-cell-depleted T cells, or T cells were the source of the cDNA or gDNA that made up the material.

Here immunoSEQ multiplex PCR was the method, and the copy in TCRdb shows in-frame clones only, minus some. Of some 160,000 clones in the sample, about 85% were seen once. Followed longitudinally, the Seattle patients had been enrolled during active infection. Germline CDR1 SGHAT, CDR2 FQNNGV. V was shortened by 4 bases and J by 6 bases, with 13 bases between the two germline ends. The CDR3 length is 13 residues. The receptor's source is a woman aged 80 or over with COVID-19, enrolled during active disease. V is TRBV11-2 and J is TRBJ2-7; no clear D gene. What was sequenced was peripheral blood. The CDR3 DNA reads TGTGCCAGCAGCTCCAATACGGGTGGCGAGCAGTACTTC. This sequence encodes CASSSNTGGEQYF.